This T cell receptor (beta chain) was sequenced during a study of blood T cell repertoires in COVID-19. Study-wide context: The study drew acute and convalescent COVID-19 samples from the United States, Italy and Spain. PBMCs, B-cell-depleted T cells, or T cells provided the cDNA or gDNA that made up the material.

V was clipped by 8 bases and J by 0 bases, with 14 bases between them. Germline CDR1 is MNHEY and CDR2 is SVGAGI. The CDR3 spans 14 residues. Original processing notes: Scientists estimated how many nucleated cells there were by amplifying reference gene primers. Only in-frame clones appear in the TCRdb table, and some are missing; sequencing was by immunoSEQ multiplex PCR. Clone size and the V and J calls come from that table; the DNA yielded D and trimming. The sample holds 110,000 or so clones, 65% to 90% seen once. The chain has TRBV6-5 and TRBJ2-7; D perhaps matches TRBD1 (5 bases). This sequence was found in a man aged 45-60 years with acute or convalescent COVID-19. Sequencing was performed on peripheral blood. CDR3 loop: CASSQGPGSYEQYF. In DNA, the CDR3 is TGTGCCAGCTCCCAGGGTCCTGGCTCCTACGAGCAGTACTTC.